The entry below gives a single T cell receptor beta chain sequence along with its context. Here immunoSEQ multiplex PCR was the method, and the copy in TCRdb shows in-frame clones only, minus some. The sample gives about 160,000 clones, 85% to 90% of which show up once; more than 10% is in the top ten. This sample was taken from a study of control samples from healthy donors and cancer patients. The sequenced material came from blood. This receptor was taken from a man aged 25 to 40 in good health.

CDR3 DNA: TGTGCCAGCAACCGTGAACTCAATCAGCCCCAGCATTTT. It translates to CASNRELNQPQHF. The rearrangement uses TRBV5-5 and TRBJ1-5; D is ambiguous. With 6 bases removed from V and 3 bases from J, the gap between germline ends came to 10 bases. Looked up from germline, CDR1 is SGHKS and CDR2 is YYEKEE (reference sequence). The CDR3 runs 13 residues.